This T cell receptor (beta chain) was captured by sequencing in a study of cytomegalovirus exposure and HLA in healthy donors. Study-wide context: The roughly 700 first-cohort repertoires shared a platform with the approximately 130 validation repertoires, as reported in a later analysis.

Profiling relied on immunoSEQ multiplex PCR, and the TCRdb table lists in-frame clones only, not all of them. This table has around 60,000 clones, about 92% appearing once. Study-level results: The dataset shows that most TCR sequences were rare, while some public TCRs occurred in many donors. Reports described diagnosis of cytomegalovirus status by the classifier as highly specific and sensitive. Cytomegalovirus association was listed for about 150 TCR beta chains.

The CDR3 spans 17 residues. V gave up 4 bases and J gave up 2 bases; unmatched junction bases: 12. Germline V gives CDR1 SEHNR, CDR2 FQNEAQ (reference sequence). Comment on this clone: Its antigen is as yet unknown.

This TCR was recovered from a woman in her late teens or twenties in good health and CMV-seronegative. The specimen sequenced was PBMCs. This chain joins TRBV7-9 and TRBJ1-1, with TRBD1 matching over 8 bases. CDR3 protein: CASSSGQGRVLNTEAFF. The CDR3 coding sequence is TGTGCCAGCAGCTCAGGACAGGGAAGGGTCCTTAACACTGAAGCTTTCTTT.